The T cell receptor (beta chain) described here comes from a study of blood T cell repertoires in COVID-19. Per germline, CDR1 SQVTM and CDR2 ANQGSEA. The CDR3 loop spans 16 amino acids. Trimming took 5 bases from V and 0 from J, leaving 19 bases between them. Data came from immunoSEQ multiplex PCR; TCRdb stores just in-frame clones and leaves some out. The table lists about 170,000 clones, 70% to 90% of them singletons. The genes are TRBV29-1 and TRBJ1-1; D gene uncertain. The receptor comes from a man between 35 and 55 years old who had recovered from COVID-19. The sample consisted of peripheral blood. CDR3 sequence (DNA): TGCAGCGTTTTAGACACCCTCGGCAGGATGAACACTGAAGCTTTCTTT. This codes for CSVLDTLGRMNTEAFF.